The next 30 T cell receptor beta chains were all read from a single sample in a study of cytomegalovirus exposure and HLA in healthy donors. The PCR employed 60 Vbeta primers together with 13 Jbeta primers. Profiling relied on immunoSEQ multiplex PCR, and the TCRdb table lists in-frame clones only, not all of them. The table lists 60,000 to 70,000 clones, 75% to 80% of them singletons. The sample consisted of PBMCs. The source is a young man in good health and CMV-seropositive.

The V and J genes are TRBV30 and TRBJ1-5; D uncertain. This CDR3 contains 14 residues. The germline V gene has CDR1 GTSNPN and CDR2 SVGIG (reference sequence). The V end lost 1 base, the J end lost 4 bases, and 11 bases lay between the germline ends. The CDR3 spells CAWSGWGGNQPQHF. The CDR3 nucleotides are TGTGCCTGGAGTGGCTGGGGAGGTAATCAGCCCCAGCATTTT.

The chain employs TRBV6-5 and TRBJ1-2; a possible D gene is TRBD1 (6 bases). Germline V gene data show CDR1 as MNHEY and CDR2 as SVGAGI. The CDR3 covers 15 residues. V lost 2 bases, J lost 7 bases, and 17 bases lay in between. The DNA of the CDR3 is TGTGCCAGCAGTTACGACGGGGGGGGCCCCTTTGGCTACACCTTC. Translating gives CASSYDGGGPFGYTF.

The genes are TRBV5-1 and TRBJ1-1, with D perhaps TRBD1 (5 bases). V was cut by 6 bases and J by 3 bases, with 15 bases left in between. Germline V gives CDR1 SGHRS, CDR2 YFSETQ. The CDR3 sequence is 14 residues long. CDR3 bases: TGCGCCAGCACCAGCTTGGGGGGGGACACTGAAGCTTTCTTT. It encodes CASTSLGGDTEAFF.

The rearrangement uses TRBV6-1 and TRBJ2-3; perhaps TRBD1 as D (5 bases). Germline CDR1 and CDR2: MNHNS and SASEGT. V lost 0 bases, J lost 7 bases, and 14 bases lay in between. The CDR3 is 15 residues long. Here the CDR3 reads CASSEAPTTENTQYF. CDR3 nucleotides: TGTGCCAGCAGTGAAGCCCCAACGACAGAGAATACGCAGTATTTT.

This chain connects TRBV2 to TRBJ2-2; D might be TRBD1 (5 bases). Germline V gene lookup returns CDR1 SNHLY and CDR2 FYNNEI. The V and J ends lost 2 bases and 4 bases respectively, with 11 bases between them. The CDR3 extends over 15 amino acids. CDR3: CASSESDISTGELFF. The CDR3 region has the DNA TGTGCCAGCAGTGAATCGGACATAAGCACCGGGGAGCTGTTTTTT.

The gene calls are TRBV7-6 and TRBJ1-5, with 7 bases matching TRBD1. V was pared by 4 bases and J by 0 bases, with 18 bases of the junction left unmatched. Germline V CDR1 and CDR2: SGHVS, FNYEAQ. This CDR3 is 20 amino acids long. Here the CDR3 reads CASSSKFPLSQGDSNQPQHF. CDR3 nucleotide sequence: TGTGCCAGCAGCTCCAAATTCCCCCTAAGTCAGGGGGATAGCAATCAGCCCCAGCATTTT.

This chain uses TRBV25-1 with TRBJ1-5; TRBD1 aligns across 10 bases. CDR1 is MGHDK, CDR2 SYGVNS, per germline. This CDR3 spans 14 amino acids. J gave up 4 bases and V 5 bases, and 2 bases lay outside the gene matches. As DNA, the CDR3 is TGTGCCAGCAGTTGGGGACAGGGGAATCAGCCCCAGCATTTT. It translates to CASSWGQGNQPQHF.

This clone was recorded only once. CDR3 region: CASSPPREGSGGNDEQYF. CDR3 DNA: TGCGCCAGCAGCCCTCCCCGGGAGGGTAGCGGGGGGAACGACGAGCAGTACTTC. The chain carries TRBV5-1 and TRBJ2-7; TRBD2 agrees at 10 bases. The germline gives CDR1 SGHRS, CDR2 YFSETQ. J lost 5 bases, V lost 4 bases, and 18 bases had no gene match. The CDR3 length is 18 residues. Supplemented by reference TRBV5-1 and TRBJ2-7, the full variable domain reads KAGVTQTPRYLIKTRGQQVTLSCSPISGHRSVSWYQQTPGQGLQFLFEYFSETQRNKGNFPGRFSGRQFSNSRSEMNVSTLELGDSALYLCASSPPREGSGGNDEQYFGPGTRLTVT.

The chain joins TRBV29-1 to TRBJ2-2; D uncertain. CDR3 length: 12 residues. The germline V gene has CDR1 SQVTM and CDR2 ANQGSEA. Trimming cost V 6 bases and J 0 bases, with 5 bases left between them. The chain's CDR3 is CSVYTNTGELFF. CDR3 DNA: TGCAGCGTATATACGAACACCGGGGAGCTGTTTTTT.

V gene TRBV4-1 combines with J gene TRBJ2-1; maybe TRBD2 (7 bases). The CDR3 loop spans 17 amino acids. Germline CDR1 and CDR2: MGHRA and YSYEKL. Trimming took off 0 bases at V and 9 bases at J, with 21 bases between the two ends. CDR3 nucleotides: TGCGCCAGCAGCCAAGATCTGATGCGGGGGCTGGAGGGTGAGCAGTTCTTC. Translated: CASSQDLMRGLEGEQFF.

The CDR3 region is CSALQRETQYF. The CDR3 DNA sequence: TGCAGTGCTCTCCAGCGAGAGACCCAGTACTTC. V and J are TRBV20-1 and TRBJ2-5; D is unresolved. The CDR3 has 11 residues. The germline V and J ends were trimmed by 5 bases and 4 bases, with 8 bases remaining between them. Per the germline V gene, CDR1 is DFQATT and CDR2 is SNEGSKA (reference sequence).

Only a few counts were recorded for this clone. The chain has TRBV7-6 and TRBJ1-6; TRBD1 might be the D (6 bases). The CDR3 totals 15 residues. Germline V gene sequence: CDR1 SGHVS, CDR2 FNYEAQ. The V and J ends lost 1 base and 8 bases respectively, with 12 bases between them. The CDR3 loop reads CASSLGSGVYSPLHF. In DNA, the CDR3 is TGTGCCAGCAGCTTAGGTTCAGGGGTCTATTCACCCCTCCACTTT.

In its sample, this clone was seen a few times. The V gene is TRBV5-1, the J gene TRBJ2-3; the D is unclear. Trimming shortened V by 2 bases and J by 2 bases, and 3 bases separated the two germline ends. This CDR3 has 12 residues. Germline loops: CDR1 SGHRS, CDR2 YFSETQ. Here the CDR3 DNA reads TGCGCCAGCAGCTTCAACACAGATACGCAGTATTTT. It yields the protein CASSFNTDTQYF.

V is TRBV9 and J is TRBJ1-2, with D possibly being TRBD1 (5 bases). V was pared by 3 bases and J by 5 bases, with 11 bases between. The CDR3 is 13 amino acids. Germline CDR1 is SGDLS and CDR2 is YYNGEE. The CDR3 region has the DNA TGTGCCAGCAGCGCCGCCCAGGGATATGGCTACACCTTC. The encoded protein is CASSAAQGYGYTF.

This clone was seen a few times. This chain connects TRBV6-1 to TRBJ1-2; D is ambiguous. The germline V gene encodes CDR1 MNHNS and CDR2 SASEGT. The CDR3 contains 14 residues. With 2 bases removed from V and 3 bases from J, the gap between germline ends came to 10 bases. CDR3 DNA: TGTGCCAGCAGTGAAAGTCGGAGGGACTATGGCTACACCTTC. Translation gives CASSESRRDYGYTF.

The chain links TRBV29-1 to TRBJ1-1; 9 bases fit TRBD1. There are 14 residues in the CDR3. The ends lost 7 bases at V and 1 base at J; junction bases unmatched: 7. Germline lookup yields CDR1 SQVTM and CDR2 ANQGSEA. The CDR3 DNA reads as TGCAGCGCAACAGGGGGCGCGGGGAACACTGAAGCTTTCTTT. Translated: CSATGGAGNTEAFF.

The chain carries TRBV30 and TRBJ1-5; TRBD1 matches at 7 bases. CDR1 and CDR2 from the germline V gene are GTSNPN and SVGIG (reference sequence). V lost 3 bases to trimming and J lost 3 bases; unmatched junction nucleotides: 2. This CDR3 spans 13 amino acids. CDR3 amino acids: CAWSGQDNQPQHF. The DNA of the CDR3 is TGTGCCTGGAGCGGACAGGACAATCAGCCCCAGCATTTT. Using reference TRBV30 and TRBJ1-5 for the parts outside the CDR3, the full variable domain is SQTIHQWPATLVQPVGSPLSLECTVEGTSNPNLYWYRQAAGRGLQLLFYSVGIGQISSEVPQNLSASRPQDRQFILSSKKLLLSDSGFYLCAWSGQDNQPQHFGDGTRLSIL.

The chain recombines TRBV29-1 with TRBJ2-6; 8 nucleotides line up with TRBD1. The V gene end was trimmed by 4 bases and the J gene end by 2 bases; junction bases not matched to a gene: 7. The CDR3 runs 16 residues. The V gene's germline CDR1 is SQVTM and CDR2 ANQGSEA. The CDR3 loop is CSVAQGAITGANVLTF. The CDR3 bases are TGCAGCGTTGCTCAGGGGGCCATAACTGGGGCCAACGTCCTGACTTTC. Full variable domain (outside the CDR3, taken from reference TRBV29-1 and TRBJ2-6): SAVISQKPSRDICQRGTSLTIQCQVDSQVTMMFWYRQQPGQSLTLIATANQGSEATYESGFVIDKFPISRPNLTFSTLTVSNMSPEDSSIYLCSVAQGAITGANVLTFGAGSRLTVL.

The chain has TRBV6-1 and TRBJ2-7; 8 bases fit TRBD2. This CDR3 is built from 15 residues. Germline V gene sequence: CDR1 MNHNS, CDR2 SASEGT. With V trimmed by 2 bases and J by 5 bases, 8 bases remained unmatched. In DNA form, the CDR3 reads TGTGCCAGCAGTGAAATCGTAGCGGGAAGCAACGAGCAGTACTTC. Translation: CASSEIVAGSNEQYF.

This clone showed up just once. J is TRBJ1-4 and V is TRBV25-1; 9 positions agree with TRBD1. After removal of 7 bases from V and 2 bases from J, the junction contained 5 bases not matched to a gene. CDR3 length: 15 amino acids. Germline V gene lookup returns CDR1 MGHDK and CDR2 SYGVNS. The CDR3 here is CASTRTGATNEKLFF. The CDR3 DNA sequence: TGTGCCAGCACCAGGACAGGGGCTACTAATGAAAAACTGTTTTTT.

The V call is TRBV29-1, the J call TRBJ1-1; maybe TRBD1 (5 bases). With 3 bases removed from V and 4 bases from J, the gap between germline ends came to 12 bases. Germline V gene data show CDR1 as SQVTM and CDR2 as ANQGSEA. CDR3 length: 13 residues. As DNA, the CDR3 is TGCAGCGTTGACGACAGTTACCGCACTGAAGCTTTCTTT. Amino acids: CSVDDSYRTEAFF.

This clone showed up just a few times. In DNA form, the CDR3 reads TGTGCCAGCAGCGTTTACAGGGCGGGGGAGGAAAAACTGTTTTTT. It translates to CASSVYRAGEEKLFF. The V and J genes are TRBV5-4 and TRBJ1-4; maybe TRBD1 (6 bases). V lost 4 bases and J lost 8, with 18 bases in between. The CDR3 is 15 amino acids. CDR1 is SGHNT, CDR2 YYREEE, per germline (reference sequence).

This clone was counted a few times. The chain has TRBV19 and TRBJ1-6, with D possibly matching TRBD1 (5 bases). With 11 bases removed from V and 10 bases from J, the gap between germline ends came to 18 bases. Germline V gene sequence: CDR1 LNHDA, CDR2 SQIVND (reference sequence). CDR3 length equals 13 residues. This CDR3 reads CACGRGDGSPLHF. The DNA for the CDR3 is TGTGCCTGCGGGAGAGGGGACGGATCACCCCTCCACTTT.

V gene TRBV28 combines with J gene TRBJ2-7; D uncertain. Per the germline V gene, CDR1 is MDHEN and CDR2 is SYDVKM. There are 13 residues in the CDR3. V dropped 6 bases and J dropped 3 bases, with 12 bases sitting between them. CDR3 bases: TGTGCCAGCAGGGCCGAACAGCTCTACGAGCAGTACTTC. Translated, it gives CASRAEQLYEQYF.

The CDR3 region is CASSSPQGGQYF. CDR3 nucleotides: TGTGCCAGCAGCTCTCCACAGGGGGGGCAGTACTTC. This chain uses TRBV5-4 with TRBJ2-7; 8 bases are shared with TRBD1. Trimming at V came to 3 bases and at J to 9 bases, leaving 5 bases not matched to a gene. The CDR3 consists of 12 residues. Germline lookup yields CDR1 SGHNT and CDR2 YYREEE (reference sequence).

The chain uses TRBV6-5 and TRBJ2-7, with 8 bases identical to TRBD1. CDR3 length: 12 residues. Germline CDR1 reads MNHEY; CDR2 reads SVGAGI. The V gene end was trimmed by 6 bases and the J gene end by 8 bases; junction bases not matched to a gene: 6. The CDR3 coding sequence is TGTGCCAGCAGCCCCGGACAGGGCAAGCAGTACTTC. Its translation: CASSPGQGKQYF.

The CDR3 region is CASRKTSGAYEQYF. CDR3 sequence (DNA): TGTGCCAGCAGAAAGACTAGCGGAGCCTACGAGCAGTACTTC. The chain has TRBV6-1 and TRBJ2-7; the match to TRBD2 covers 9 bases. V was pared by 6 bases and J by 2 bases, with 5 bases of the junction left unmatched. The CDR3 contains 14 residues. Germline V CDR1 and CDR2: MNHNS, SASEGT.

The chain links TRBV30 to TRBJ1-6, with 11 bases matching TRBD1. V lost 2 bases to trimming and J lost 9 bases; unmatched junction nucleotides: 3. The CDR3 runs to 14 residues. Germline V gene data show CDR1 as GTSNPN and CDR2 as SVGIG (reference sequence). The CDR3 DNA reads TGTGCCTGGAGTACCGGGACAGGGGGTTCACCCCTCCACTTT. Protein: CAWSTGTGGSPLHF.

The rearrangement links TRBV6-5 to TRBJ2-2, with TRBD1 matching 7 bases. This CDR3 is 15 amino acids long. J gave up 0 bases and V 4 bases, and 2 bases lay outside the gene matches. Germline loops: CDR1 MNHEY, CDR2 SVGAGI. CDR3 in DNA: TGTGCCAGCAGTTGGACAGGAGCGAACACCGGGGAGCTGTTTTTT. Translation gives CASSWTGANTGELFF.

This clone was recorded a few times. The chain employs TRBV28 and TRBJ1-5, with 9 bases fitting TRBD1. V shed 5 bases and J 1 base; nucleotides not matched to a gene: 3. The CDR3 runs 15 residues. Germline assignment: CDR1 MDHEN and CDR2 SYDVKM. Here the CDR3 DNA reads TGTGCCAGCAGTCCCGGACAGGGGAGCAATCAGCCCCAGCATTTT. It specifies CASSPGQGSNQPQHF.